Following are 26 T cell receptor beta chains from one sample sequenced in a study of blood T cell repertoires in COVID-19. The protocol was immunoSEQ multiplex PCR, while the TCRdb copy is restricted to in-frame clones and leaves out a portion. The sample holds around 70,000 clones, just under 85% seen once. Sequencing was performed on peripheral blood. These receptors were collected from a man between 65 and 85 years old with acute or convalescent COVID-19.

This clone has ten or more counts. The chain is built from TRBV3-1 (or the pseudogene TRBV3-2) and TRBJ2-7; D unresolved. V lost 1 base, J lost 10 bases, and 8 bases lay in between. The CDR3 is 11 residues long. Germline CDR1 reads LGHDT; CDR2 reads YNNKEL (reference sequence). CDR3 sequence (DNA): TGTGCCAGCAGCCAAGGGGTAGCACAGTACTTC. This sequence encodes CASSQGVAQYF.

This sequence joins TRBV30 and TRBJ2-3; a possible D gene is TRBD1 (5 bases). The germline CDR1 and CDR2 sequences are GTSNPN and SVGIG (reference sequence). The CDR3 runs 16 residues. V lost 5 bases and J 0 bases, leaving 18 bases between the germline ends. The CDR3 bases are TGTGCCTGGGCCGCTGGGGCGGACCCTAGCACAGATACGCAGTATTTT. This sequence encodes CAWAAGADPSTDTQYF. Using reference TRBV30 and TRBJ2-3 for the parts outside the CDR3, the full variable domain is SQTIHQWPATLVQPVGSPLSLECTVEGTSNPNLYWYRQAAGRGLQLLFYSVGIGQISSEVPQNLSASRPQDRQFILSSKKLLLSDSGFYLCAWAAGADPSTDTQYFGPGTRLTVL.

The genes are TRBV7-2 and TRBJ1-2; 7 bases fit TRBD1. The CDR3 is 16 amino acids. Germline assignment: CDR1 SGHTA and CDR2 FQGNSA. The junction had 9 bases not matched to a gene; V was cut back by 5 bases and J by 0 bases. The DNA of the CDR3 is TGTGCCAGCAGCGCAGGGGGGACGCCTGCTAACTATGGCTACACCTTC. Translated: CASSAGGTPANYGYTF.

The chain links TRBV5-4 to TRBJ1-1, with a weak D call TRBD1 (5 bases). The V gene's germline CDR1 is SGHNT and CDR2 YYREEE (reference sequence). With 4 bases removed from V and 1 base from J, the gap between germline ends came to 14 bases. This CDR3 comprises 15 residues. The chain's CDR3 is CASSPPTGGNTEAFF. The CDR3 DNA follows: TGTGCCAGCAGCCCCCCAACAGGCGGGAACACTGAAGCTTTCTTT.

This chain joins TRBV6-5 and TRBJ1-5; D is undetermined. The V gene lost 6 bases and the J gene lost 6 bases, with 15 bases spanning the gap. This CDR3 has 14 residues. The V gene's germline CDR1 is MNHEY and CDR2 SVGAGI. CDR3 residues: CASRQAGVGQPQHF. The CDR3 DNA is TGTGCCAGCAGGCAGGCCGGGGTTGGTCAGCCCCAGCATTTT.

The V call is TRBV14, the J call TRBJ2-1, with D perhaps matching TRBD1 (6 bases). The CDR3 consists of 18 residues. Germline-derived CDR1 and CDR2 are SGHDN and FVKESK. Trimming removed 6 bases from V and 10 bases from J, with 31 bases in between. DNA for the CDR3: TGTGCCAGCAGTCCCAAATCAGGGGCCCCCTCCTTTGACGGGGAGCAGTTCTTC. This sequence encodes CASSPKSGAPSFDGEQFF. Full variable domain (missing parts from reference TRBV14 and TRBJ2-1): EAGVTQFPSHSVIEKGQTVTLRCDPISGHDNLYWYRRVMGKEIKFLLHFVKESKQDESGMPNNRFLAERTGGTYSTLKVQPAELEDSGVYFCASSPKSGAPSFDGEQFFGPGTRLTVL.

This clone was found once. The chain employs TRBV6-6 and TRBJ1-2; 7 nucleotides agree with TRBD1. The germline V gene encodes CDR1 MNHNY and CDR2 SVGAGI (reference sequence). J lost 2 bases, V lost 6 bases, and 3 bases had no gene match. The CDR3 has 13 amino acids. The CDR3 DNA is TGTGCCAGCAGGACAGGGACGAACTATGGCTACACCTTC. Amino acids: CASRTGTNYGYTF.

This chain joins TRBV19 and TRBJ2-1, with TRBD2 matching over 7 bases. The CDR3 has 17 amino acids. Germline lookup yields CDR1 LNHDA and CDR2 SQIVND (reference sequence). V lost 5 bases and J lost 1; bases outside the gene matches: 11. The chain's CDR3 is CASSPAGSGLSYNEQFF. CDR3 bases: TGTGCCAGTAGTCCCGCTGGTAGCGGGCTATCCTACAATGAGCAGTTCTTC.

The gene calls are TRBV18 and TRBJ2-2; D not certain. This CDR3 comprises 15 residues. The V gene lost 0 bases and the J gene lost 1 base, with 6 bases spanning the gap. Per the germline V gene, CDR1 is KGHSH and CDR2 is LQKENI. Here the CDR3 DNA reads TGTGCCAGCTCACCACCTTTTATGAACACCGGGGAGCTGTTTTTT. It specifies CASSPPFMNTGELFF. Full variable domain (rest looked up from reference TRBV18 and TRBJ2-2): NAGVMQNPRHLVRRRGQEARLRCSPMKGHSHVYWYRQLPEEGLKFMVYLQKENIIDESGMPKERFSAEFPKEGPSILRIQQVVRGDSAAYFCASSPPFMNTGELFFGEGSRLTVL.

The chain combines TRBV18 with TRBJ2-7, with 10 positions matching TRBD2. The germline V gene encodes CDR1 KGHSH and CDR2 LQKENI. The CDR3 runs to 14 residues. Germline trimming cut 0 bases from V and 5 bases from J; bases unmatched to any gene: 1. The CDR3 DNA reads TGTGCCAGCTCACCACCGCTAGCGGGGGACGAGCAGTACTTC. Translated: CASSPPLAGDEQYF.

The chain recombines TRBV27 with TRBJ2-3, with D possibly TRBD1 on 6 matching bases. V shed 7 bases and J shed 4 bases, with 15 bases lying between them. Germline V lookup: CDR1 MNHEY, CDR2 SMNVEV (reference sequence). The CDR3 spans 14 residues. The DNA of the CDR3 is TGTGCCAGCACCCCGGCGGCAGGGGCAGATACGCAGTATTTT. Protein sequence: CASTPAAGADTQYF.

V usage is TRBV3-1 (or the pseudogene TRBV3-2) and J usage is TRBJ1-1; perhaps TRBD1 as D (5 bases). The CDR3 is 14 amino acids. In germline, CDR1 is LGHDT, CDR2 YNNKEL (reference sequence). V lost 6 bases to trimming and J lost 1 base, with 12 bases between them. The CDR3 loop reads CASRTGLTNTEAFF. The CDR3 DNA sequence: TGTGCCAGCAGAACGGGACTCACGAACACTGAAGCTTTCTTT.

This chain links TRBV6-5 with TRBJ2-7, with 9 bases matching TRBD1. The germline CDR1 and CDR2 sequences are MNHEY and SVGAGI. Losses at the gene ends were 7 bases for V and 3 bases for J; bases not matched to a gene: 4. The CDR3 sequence is 13 residues long. In DNA form, the CDR3 reads TGTGCCAGCACCGGGACAGGGAGCTACGAGCAGTACTTC. Protein product: CASTGTGSYEQYF.

The chain recombines TRBV19 with TRBJ2-3; 12 bases align to TRBD2. CDR1 is LNHDA and CDR2 is SQIVND in the germline V gene (reference sequence). The CDR3 is 16 residues long. The junction had 7 bases not matched to a gene; V was cut back by 7 bases and J by 2 bases. The CDR3 sequence: CASTPGTSGFTDTQYF. For the CDR3, the DNA is TGTGCCAGTACCCCCGGGACTAGCGGGTTCACAGATACGCAGTATTTT.

The genes are TRBV5-1 and TRBJ2-1, with TRBD2 matching 10 bases. After removal of 8 bases from V and 7 bases from J, the junction contained 9 bases not matched to a gene. Germline V CDR1 and CDR2: SGHRS, YFSETQ. CDR3 length: 14 amino acids. Here the CDR3 reads CARRLAGVRNEQFF. CDR3 DNA sequence: TGCGCCAGGAGGCTAGCGGGAGTACGGAATGAGCAGTTCTTC.

J is TRBJ2-3 and V is TRBV5-1; TRBD1 agrees at 7 bases. The germline CDR1 and CDR2 sequences are SGHRS and YFSETQ. CDR3 length equals 14 residues. Germline trimming cut 3 bases from V and 2 bases from J; bases unmatched to any gene: 3. The CDR3 spells CASSSGQATDTQYF. The CDR3 DNA sequence: TGCGCCAGCAGCTCTGGACAGGCCACAGATACGCAGTATTTT.

The chain links TRBV19 to TRBJ1-2, with D perhaps TRBD1 (5 bases). The CDR3 is 15 residues long. Trimming took 3 bases from V and 8 from J, leaving 19 bases between them. Germline V CDR1 and CDR2: LNHDA, SQIVND (reference sequence). This chain's CDR3 is CASSISEVGGKGYTF. The CDR3 DNA sequence: TGTGCCAGTAGTATTTCCGAGGTCGGGGGGAAAGGCTACACCTTC.

The V call is TRBV6-5, the J call TRBJ1-2; a possible D gene is TRBD1 (5 bases). CDR1 MNHEY and CDR2 SVGAGI come from the germline V gene. This CDR3 spans 13 amino acids. V shed 5 bases and J shed 0 bases, with 7 bases lying between them. The CDR3 loop reads CASSTQANYGYTF. In nucleotides, the CDR3 is TGTGCCAGCAGTACACAGGCTAACTATGGCTACACCTTC.

J is TRBJ2-3 and V is TRBV3-1 (or the pseudogene TRBV3-2); 7 bases are a match to TRBD2. V dropped 4 bases and J dropped 6; count of bases not matched to a gene: 16. Germline V lookup: CDR1 LGHDT, CDR2 YNNKEL (reference sequence). The CDR3 has 17 amino acids. CDR3 loop: CASSLKPGLPPGDTQYF. The CDR3 DNA sequence: TGTGCCAGCAGCCTTAAACCGGGACTACCCCCTGGGGATACGCAGTATTTT.

The V and J genes are TRBV5-1 and TRBJ2-4; 7 nucleotides align to TRBD1. The J segment lost 1 base and the V segment lost 4 bases, leaving 2 bases of the junction unmatched. The germline V gene encodes CDR1 SGHRS and CDR2 YFSETQ. The CDR3 is 14 amino acids. In DNA form, the CDR3 reads TGCGCCAGCAGCATGGACAGGGCCAAAAACATTCAGTACTTC. It encodes CASSMDRAKNIQYF.

This clone was counted between two and nine times. The rearrangement uses TRBV3-1 (or the pseudogene TRBV3-2) and TRBJ1-4, with 9 bases identical to TRBD1. The CDR3 runs to 16 residues. The trim removed 4 bases at V and 4 bases at J, leaving 7 bases unmatched. From germline, CDR1 is LGHDT and CDR2 YNNKEL (reference sequence). CDR3 residues: CASSLLGQGHNEKLFF. In DNA, the CDR3 is TGTGCCAGCAGCCTACTAGGACAGGGGCATAATGAAAAACTGTTTTTT.

The rearrangement links TRBV28 to TRBJ1-4; tentatively, D is TRBD1 (5 bases). The CDR3 covers 14 residues. From germline, CDR1 is MDHEN and CDR2 SYDVKM. V shed 6 bases and J shed 8 bases, with 16 bases lying between them. CDR3 loop: CASRRLDGGEKLFF. CDR3 nucleotide sequence: TGTGCCAGCAGACGACTCGACGGGGGGGAAAAACTGTTTTTT.

The chain is built from TRBV7-9 and TRBJ2-2; maybe TRBD1 (6 bases). The CDR3 runs to 16 residues. CDR1 is SEHNR and CDR2 is FQNEAQ in the germline V gene (reference sequence). Trimming left V 5 bases short and J 2 bases short, with 15 bases between. The CDR3 DNA reads as TGTGCCAGCAGCCGAATCGGGACACTTAACACCGGGGAGCTGTTTTTT. Translation: CASSRIGTLNTGELFF.

The chain uses TRBV30 and TRBJ2-2, with 12 positions matching TRBD1. The CDR3 runs to 17 residues. Looked up from germline, CDR1 is GTSNPN and CDR2 is SVGIG (reference sequence). With V trimmed by 8 bases and J by 5 bases, 15 bases remained unmatched. DNA for the CDR3: TGTGCCGGCCTTTCACCGGGACAGGGGGCGCGGACCGGGGAGCTGTTTTTT. Encoded protein: CAGLSPGQGARTGELFF.

CDR3 protein: CASTTGTNHEQYF. Here the CDR3 DNA reads TGTGCCAGCACCACCGGGACTAACCACGAGCAGTACTTC. This chain connects TRBV3-1 (or the pseudogene TRBV3-2) to TRBJ2-7; TRBD2 matches at 7 bases. The CDR3 has 13 residues. CDR1 and CDR2 from the germline V gene are LGHDT and YNNKEL (reference sequence). V shed 7 bases and J 5 bases; nucleotides not matched to a gene: 8.

In its sample, this clone was seen once. The chain joins TRBV6-5 to TRBJ1-1, with D perhaps TRBD1 (5 bases). Looked up from germline, CDR1 is MNHEY and CDR2 is SVGAGI. The CDR3 contains 14 residues. Trimming stripped 6 bases from V and 0 bases from J, with 11 bases between. Here the CDR3 reads CASSRGLLNTEAFF. In nucleotides, the CDR3 is TGTGCCAGCAGCCGGGGACTGCTGAACACTGAAGCTTTCTTT.